This TCR beta chain was documented in a study of blood T cell repertoires in COVID-19. Study-level information: Samples taken during acute and convalescent COVID-19 were collected in the United States, Italy and Spain. The analysed material was cDNA or gDNA that came from T cells, B-cell-depleted T cells, or PBMCs.

Notes on this clone: The same CDR3 also results from other DNA sequences found in this sample.

The length of the CDR3 is 14 residues. Trimming removed 0 bases at V and 2 bases at J, with 8 bases between. Germline V lookup: CDR1 SGHRS, CDR2 YFSETQ. Authors' data handling: Reference gene primer amplification gave estimated nucleated cell counts. Assay: immunoSEQ multiplex PCR; the TCRdb copy retains only in-frame clones and omits some. That table supplies the V and J calls and clone size; D and trimming were determined from the DNA. The table includes about 140,000 clones, roughly 80% detected once. Sequenced input: peripheral blood. The receptor was isolated from a woman aged 80 or over with acute or convalescent COVID-19. The chain is built from TRBV5-1 and TRBJ2-5, with D possibly TRBD2 on 6 matching bases. Written as DNA, the CDR3 is TGCGCCAGCAGCTTGGGGGAGGCTCAAGAGACCCAGTACTTC. Its translation is CASSLGEAQETQYF.